The rows below give T cell receptor beta chains drawn from one sample of a study of Graves' ophthalmopathy and Graves' hyperthyroidism. MiXCR, applied by TCRdb to the multiplex PCR reads, yields one record per CDR3 protein. This sample yields hundreds of thousands of distinct CDR3 sequences, of which 40% are seen a single time; 44% belongs to the top ten. Sequencing input: peripheral blood. The receptors stem from an adult man with Graves' ophthalmopathy. CDR3s include the opening cysteine and the closing phenylalanine or tryptophan. A D gene is named only where the DNA matches it firmly. Clone size is given for some rows only: seen once, a few or many times, or a class if the clone is expanded.

CDR3 length	D gene	V gene	J gene	clone size	CDR3 protein	CDR3 DNA
13	TRBD1	TRBV9	TRBJ2-7	NA	CASSAGQDYEQYF	TGTGCCAGCAGCGCAGGACAGGACTACGAGCAGTACTTC
13	NA	TRBV7-9	TRBJ1-1	NA	CASRGGQGGLSFF	TGTGCCAGCAGGGGGGGGCAGGGAGGTTTGTCTTTCTTT
14	NA	TRBV19	TRBJ2-7	few	CASSIGQSSYEQYF	TGTGCCAGTAGTATAGGACAATCTTCCTACGAGCAGTACTTC
15	TRBD1	TRBV25-1	TRBJ1-6	NA	CASSFGDRANSPLHF	TGTGCCAGCAGTTTTGGAGACAGGGCTAATTCACCCCTCCACTTT
17	TRBD2	TRBV10-3	TRBJ2-5	many	CAISESPRTSGPETQYF	TGTGCCATCAGTGAGTCCCCCAGGACTAGCGGACCGGAGACCCAGTACTTC
13	NA	TRBV20-1	TRBJ1-1	NA	CSAYRRGNTEAFF	TGCAGTGCCTATCGCAGGGGGAACACTGAAGCTTTCTTT
13	TRBD1	TRBV6-5	TRBJ1-1	NA	CASSSIQGTEAFF	TGTGCCAGCAGTTCGATACAGGGGACTGAAGCTTTCTTT
11	NA	TRBV19	TRBJ1-6	many	CASRRPPPLHF	TGTGCCAGTAGGCGGCCACCACCCCTCCACTTT
15	NA	TRBV25-1	TRBJ2-2	NA	CACTSGLFGTGELFF	TGTGCCTGCACGAGCGGGTTGTTCGGGACCGGGGAGCTGTTTTTT
17	TRBD2	TRBV11-2	TRBJ2-7	few	CASSPGVRSGGAVQQYF	TGTGCCAGCAGCCCCGGAGTTCGAAGCGGGGGGGCCGTCCAGCAGTACTTC
16	NA	TRBV7-9	TRBJ2-5	once	CASSQDYPGVQETQYF	TGTGCCAGCAGCCAGGACTACCCGGGAGTCCAAGAGACCCAGTACTTC
16	NA	TRBV2	TRBJ1-6	few	CASSYYPRDYNSPLHF	TGTGCCAGCAGTTATTATCCCCGGGACTATAATTCACCCCTCCACTTT
14	TRBD2	TRBV5-6	TRBJ2-7	few	CASSFGTSVREQYF	TGTGCCAGCAGCTTCGGGACTAGTGTTCGCGAGCAGTACTTC
16	NA	TRBV24-1	TRBJ1-5	many	CASSEGWGDSNQPQHF	TGTGCCAGCAGCGAGGGGTGGGGTGACAGCAATCAGCCCCAGCATTTT
17	TRBD1	TRBV7-2	TRBJ1-3	NA	CASSLVGQVSSGNTIYF	TGTGCCAGCAGCTTAGTCGGACAGGTATCCTCTGGAAACACCATATATTTT
14	NA	TRBV20-1	TRBJ1-1	few	CSADAGTLKVGAFF	TGCAGTGCTGACGCCGGGACCCTGAAGGTAGGCGCTTTCTTT
17	NA	TRBV7-9	TRBJ1-2	many	CASSPRNRINLNYGYTF	TGTGCCAGCAGCCCGCGCAACAGGATAAACCTTAACTATGGCTACACCTTC
16	TRBD2	TRBV5-6	TRBJ2-7	few	CASSQGLAVSTYEQYF	TGTGCCAGCAGCCAAGGACTAGCGGTCTCAACCTACGAGCAGTACTTC
14	TRBD1	TRBV10-3	TRBJ2-7	few	CASSYSDRGYEQYF	TGTGCCAGCAGTTACTCGGACAGGGGCTACGAGCAGTACTTC
13	NA	TRBV11-1	TRBJ1-1	NA	CASSPREELRAFF	TGTGCCAGCAGCCCCAGGGAGGAGTTGAGGGCTTTCTTT
12	NA	TRBV7-9	TRBJ2-3	few	CASNDAADTQYF	TGTGCCAGCAACGATGCTGCAGATACGCAGTATTTT
12	NA	TRBV7-9	TRBJ2-6	NA	CASSLRGRTEAF	TGTGCCAGCAGCTTAAGGGGGAGGACTGAAGCTTTC
15	NA	TRBV2	TRBJ1-4	NA	CASSDGRRFNEKLFF	TGTGCCAGCAGTGATGGAAGACGGTTCAATGAAAAACTGTTTTTT
17	TRBD1	TRBV20-1	TRBJ1-1	few	CSAIHRGRLRVNTEAFF	TGCAGTGCTATCCACAGGGGTAGACTCCGTGTGAACACTGAAGCTTTCTTT
13	NA	TRBV2	TRBJ1-1	once	CASVREGGTEAFF	TGTGCCAGCGTCAGGGAAGGGGGCACTGAAGCTTTCTTT
14	NA	TRBV2	TRBJ2-7	once	CASSETGSSYGQYF	TGTGCCAGCAGTGAAACGGGCAGCTCCTACGGGCAGTACTTC
13	NA	TRBV7-9	TRBJ1-2	NA	CASMWRREKGYTF	TGTGCCAGTATGTGGAGACGGGAGAAGGGCTACACCTTC
14	NA	TRBV20-1	TRBJ1-5	NA	CSAGTTGSNQPQHF	TGCAGTGCAGGGACCACGGGTAGCAATCAGCCCCAGCATTTT
15	NA	TRBV24-1	TRBJ1-5	NA	CATSTHRVGDQPQHF	TGTGCCACCAGTACCCACAGGGTGGGGGATCAGCCCCAGCATTTT
11	NA	TRBV10-3	TRBJ1-4	NA	CAISERDLLFF	TGTGCCATCAGTGAGCGGGACTTACTGTTTTTT
15	NA	TRBV7-9	TRBJ2-7	NA	CASSGADSFHYEQYF	TGTGCCAGCAGCGGGGCGGACTCTTTTCACTACGAGCAGTACTTC
15	TRBD1	TRBV7-9	TRBJ2-7	NA	CASTRTGTGGPEQYF	TGTGCCAGCACCCGAACCGGGACAGGGGGCCCCGAGCAGTACTTC
16	NA	TRBV10-3	TRBJ1-3	few	CASSPHPGNSGNTIYF	TGTGCCAGCAGCCCTCATCCGGGTAACTCTGGAAACACCATATATTTT
13	TRBD1	TRBV10-3	TRBJ1-2	NA	CASTTGANYGYTF	TGTGCCAGCACCACAGGGGCTAACTATGGCTACACCTTC
16	TRBD1	TRBV4-1	TRBJ2-5	few	CASSQGPGQEGETQYF	TGCGCCAGCAGCCAAGGTCCGGGACAGGAGGGAGAGACCCAGTACTTC
13	NA	TRBV19	TRBJ1-1	few	CASGTELRAEAFF	TGTGCCAGTGGGACCGAGCTTAGGGCTGAAGCTTTCTTT
14	NA	TRBV14	TRBJ1-1	many	CASSLWGDDTEAFF	TGTGCCAGCAGCCTTTGGGGGGACGACACTGAAGCTTTCTTT
13	NA	TRBV28	TRBJ1-1	NA	CASSLPGIPEAFF	TGTGCCAGCAGTTTACCGGGGATACCAGAAGCTTTCTTT
14	TRBD1	TRBV5-1	TRBJ2-7	many	CASSRQGQGYEQYF	TGCGCCAGCAGCCGTCAAGGACAGGGTTACGAGCAGTACTTC
16	NA	TRBV19	TRBJ1-2	once	CASSYRGSGDFNGYTF	TGTGCCAGTTCATACCGCGGGTCTGGGGACTTCAATGGCTACACCTTC
12	NA	TRBV7-9	TRBJ2-7	many	CASSWGQAEQYF	TGTGCCAGCAGCTGGGGGCAGGCCGAGCAGTACTTC
14	TRBD2	TRBV20-1	TRBJ2-7	many	CSASRTSGSPEQYF	TGCAGTGCTAGTCGAACTAGCGGGAGTCCCGAGCAGTACTTC
13	NA	TRBV10-3	TRBJ1-1	few	CASSKAGATEAFF	TGTGCCAGCAGTAAGGCAGGGGCCACTGAAGCTTTCTTT
15	NA	TRBV9	TRBJ2-3	once	CASSVAEFQLDTQYF	TGTGCCAGCAGCGTAGCCGAATTCCAGCTGGATACGCAGTATTTT
14	TRBD1	TRBV29-1	TRBJ2-7	NA	CSVAGTGTIHEQYF	TGCAGCGTTGCCGGGACAGGGACTATCCACGAGCAGTACTTC
14	NA	TRBV7-9	TRBJ2-5	many	CASSLRSVKETQYF	TGTGCCAGCAGCTTACGCTCCGTTAAAGAGACCCAGTACTTC
13	TRBD1	TRBV29-1	TRBJ1-1	many	CSSGGVFGTEAFF	TGCAGTTCAGGGGGCGTTTTTGGGACTGAAGCTTTCTTT
13	NA	TRBV9	TRBJ1-3	many	CASSVGGGNTIYF	TGTGCCAGCAGCGTCGGTGGTGGAAACACCATATATTTT
16	TRBD2	TRBV20-1	TRBJ2-5	few	CSASTGTSGDQETQYF	TGCAGTGCTAGCACCGGGACTAGCGGAGACCAAGAGACCCAGTACTTC
14	NA	TRBV19	TRBJ2-7	few	CASSIDGTSYEQYF	TGTGCCAGTAGTATAGATGGGACTTCCTACGAGCAGTACTTC
13	NA	TRBV9	TRBJ1-1	many	CASSVTFATEAFF	TGTGCCAGCAGCGTAACATTTGCGACTGAAGCTTTCTTT
16	NA	TRBV10-3	TRBJ2-7	NA	CASSYGAGTEGYEQYF	TGTGCCAGCAGTTACGGGGCCGGGACGGAGGGCTACGAGCAGTACTTC
17	NA	TRBV10-3	TRBJ1-2	NA	CASSIQQSGRPNYGYTF	TGTGCCAGCAGTATTCAACAATCAGGACGACCTAACTATGGCTACACCTTC
18	NA	TRBV20-1	TRBJ1-1	NA	CSAKRFGGTINMSTEAFF	TGCAGTGCCAAGCGATTTGGCGGGACTATTAACATGAGCACTGAAGCTTTCTTT
15	TRBD1	TRBV25-1	TRBJ2-2	few	CASSVGTGEAGELFF	TGTGCCAGCAGTGTCGGGACAGGGGAGGCCGGGGAGCTGTTTTTT
15	NA	TRBV2	TRBJ2-5	many	CASSERLASQETQYF	TGTGCCAGCAGTGAACGGTTGGCGAGCCAAGAGACCCAGTACTTC
13	NA	TRBV4-3	TRBJ1-5	NA	CASSQDGIQPQHF	TGCGCCAGCAGCCAAGATGGTATTCAGCCCCAGCATTTT
15	NA	TRBV12-3/TRBV12-4	TRBJ2-7	NA	CASSSIPGSSYEQYF	TGTGCCAGCAGCTCGATACCAGGGTCGTCCTACGAGCAGTACTTC
16	NA	TRBV2	TRBJ2-7	NA	CASSDSRDRSSYEQYF	TGTGCCAGCAGTGATTCTCGGGACCGAAGCTCCTACGAGCAGTACTTC